The entry below describes one T cell receptor beta chain. The sample comes from a study of T cells after yellow fever vaccination. The ends lost 1 base at V and 8 bases at J; junction bases unmatched: 10. Germline V gene data show CDR1 as MGHRA and CDR2 as YSYEKL. The CDR3 has 16 amino acids. TCRdb re-analysed the 5' RACE reads in MiXCR, keeping a single row per CDR3 protein. Of 450,000 to 600,000 distinct CDR3 sequences in the sample, less than 20% were seen once. Specimen: PBMCs, collected roughly 5 days after the first yellow fever vaccination. The sequence was obtained from a man between 18 and 29 years old who received the YFV17D yellow fever vaccine. The chain combines TRBV4-1 with TRBJ1-4; 7 bases are shared with TRBD1. CDR3 loop: CASSQGRGQAPEKLFF. The CDR3 DNA reads TGCGCCAGCAGCCAAGGCCGCGGACAGGCCCCCGAAAAACTGTTTTTT.